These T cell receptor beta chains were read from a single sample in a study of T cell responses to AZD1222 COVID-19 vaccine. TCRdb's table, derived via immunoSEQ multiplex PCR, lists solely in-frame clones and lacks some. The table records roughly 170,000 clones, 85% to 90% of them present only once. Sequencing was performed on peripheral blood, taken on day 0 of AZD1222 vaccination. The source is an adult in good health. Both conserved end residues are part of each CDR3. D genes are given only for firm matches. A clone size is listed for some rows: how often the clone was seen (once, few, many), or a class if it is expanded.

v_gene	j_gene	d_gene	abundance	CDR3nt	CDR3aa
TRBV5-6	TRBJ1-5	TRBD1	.	TGTGCCAGCAGCCGACAGGGGGCGCCGAATCAGCCCCAGCATTTT	CASSRQGAPNQPQHF
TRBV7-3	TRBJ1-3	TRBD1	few	TGTGCCAGCAGCCTGGACAGGCGCTCTGGAAACACCATATATTTT	CASSLDRRSGNTIYF
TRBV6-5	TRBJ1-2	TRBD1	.	TGTGCCAGCAGCGAGGGGGCGCTTACCTATGGCTACACCTTC	CASSEGALTYGYTF
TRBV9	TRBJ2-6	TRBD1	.	TGTGCCAGCAGCGTAGATAGGGGGCCGTACTCTGGGGCCAACGTCCTGACTTTC	CASSVDRGPYSGANVLTF
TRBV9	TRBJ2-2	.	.	TGTGCCAGCAGCCTGTCGCGGTCAAACACCGGGGAGCTGTTTTTT	CASSLSRSNTGELFF
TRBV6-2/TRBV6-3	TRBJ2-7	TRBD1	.	TGTGCCAGCAGTTACGAGTGGGACAGGGGTTTGTACGAGCAGTACTTC	CASSYEWDRGLYEQYF
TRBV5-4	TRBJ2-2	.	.	TGTGCCAGCAGCACCCCTCAGGGCGGGAACACCGGGGAGCTGTTTTTT	CASSTPQGGNTGELFF
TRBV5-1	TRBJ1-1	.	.	TGCGCCAGCAGCTTGTATGGGGCACCGCCCCAAGGGACTGAAGCTTTCTTT	CASSLYGAPPQGTEAFF
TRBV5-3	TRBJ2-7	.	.	TGTGCCAGAAGCTTAAACGAGCAGTACTTC	CARSLNEQYF
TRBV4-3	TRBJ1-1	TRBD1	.	TGCGCCAGCAGCCAAGAGGGATTGACAGGGGGCACTGAAGCTTTCTTT	CASSQEGLTGGTEAFF
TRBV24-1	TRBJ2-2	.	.	TGTGCCACCAGTGATCCCCCTTTGACAGGCAACACCGGGGAGCTGTTTTTT	CATSDPPLTGNTGELFF
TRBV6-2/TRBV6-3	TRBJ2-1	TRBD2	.	TGTGCCAGCAGCCACTCGGGGAGCGGGGGTTCCTACAATGAGCAGTTCTTC	CASSHSGSGGSYNEQFF
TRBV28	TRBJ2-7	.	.	TGTGCCACCTCCGGGGTGTACGAGCAGTACTTC	CATSGVYEQYF
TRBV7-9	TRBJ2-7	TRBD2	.	TGTGCCAGCCAAGAGGGACTAGCGGGGAGGTGGGAGCAGTACTTC	CASQEGLAGRWEQYF
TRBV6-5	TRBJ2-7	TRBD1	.	TGTGCCAGCAGGACAGGGTCCTCCTACGAGCAGTACTTC	CASRTGSSYEQYF
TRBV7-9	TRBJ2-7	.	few	TGTGCCAGCAGCCCCTCGGTAGGCTACGAGCAGTACTTC	CASSPSVGYEQYF
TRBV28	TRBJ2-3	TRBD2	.	TGTGCCAGCAGTAGGATAGCGGGGGGGTTCACAGATACGCAGTATTTT	CASSRIAGGFTDTQYF
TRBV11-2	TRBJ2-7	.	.	TGTGCCAGCAGCCCAGCCGGGGGGCTATTCGAGCAGTACTTC	CASSPAGGLFEQYF
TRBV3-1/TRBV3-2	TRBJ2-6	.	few	TGTGCCAGCAGCCCCCCGTGGGGCCGGCGGGCCAACGTCCTGACTTTC	CASSPPWGRRANVLTF
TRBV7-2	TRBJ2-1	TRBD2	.	TGTGCCAGCAGCTTAGAGGGACTAGCGGGGAGTGAGCAGTTCTTC	CASSLEGLAGSEQFF
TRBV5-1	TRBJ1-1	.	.	TGCGCCAGCAGTCCGGGGGCGAACACTGAAGCTTTCTTT	CASSPGANTEAFF
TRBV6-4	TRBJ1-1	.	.	TGTGCCAGCAGCCGACAGGATGGGGCTTTCTTT	CASSRQDGAFF
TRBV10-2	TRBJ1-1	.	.	TGCGCCAGCAGTGGGACAGAAGCTTTCTTT	CASSGTEAFF
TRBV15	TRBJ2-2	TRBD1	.	TGTGCCACCAAGGGGACAGGACAGACCGGGGAGCTGTTTTTT	CATKGTGQTGELFF
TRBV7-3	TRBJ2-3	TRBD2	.	TGTGCCAGCAGCTTATACGGGGGGACCACAGATACGCAGTATTTT	CASSLYGGTTDTQYF
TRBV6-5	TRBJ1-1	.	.	TGTGCCAGCAGTTACTCGATTGTCAGTTACACTGAAGCTTTCTTT	CASSYSIVSYTEAFF
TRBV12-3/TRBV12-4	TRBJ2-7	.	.	TGTGCCAGCACCATGACCCTCTACGAGCAGTACTTC	CASTMTLYEQYF
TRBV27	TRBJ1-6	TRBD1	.	TGTGCCAGCAGTCTTCTCCGGGACAGGGGTTCACCCCTCCACTTT	CASSLLRDRGSPLHF
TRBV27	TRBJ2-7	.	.	TGTGCCAGCAGTGCACGATCGGGGCCCCGCTCCTACGAGCAGTACTTC	CASSARSGPRSYEQYF
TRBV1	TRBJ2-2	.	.	TGCACCAGCAGCCAAGGGAGCGGGACAAACACCGGGGAGCTGTTTTTT	CTSSQGSGTNTGELFF
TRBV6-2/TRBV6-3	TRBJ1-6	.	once	TGTGCCAGCAGTCTCAGGGGCTCCAATTCACCCCTCCACTTT	CASSLRGSNSPLHF
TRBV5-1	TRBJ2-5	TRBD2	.	TGCGCCAGCAGCTTGGGTAGCGGGGGCCCGTCTGTGACCCAGTACTTC	CASSLGSGGPSVTQYF
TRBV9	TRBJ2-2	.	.	TGTGCCAGCAGCGTAGACCTCTCCGCGGCCGGGGAGCTGTTTTTT	CASSVDLSAAGELFF
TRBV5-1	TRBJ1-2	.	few	TGCGCCAGCAGCTTGGCAGGGACTGGCTACACCTTC	CASSLAGTGYTF
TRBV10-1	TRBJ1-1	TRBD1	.	TGCGCCAGCAGTTCCGGGACAGGCGCTGAAGCTTTCTTT	CASSSGTGAEAFF
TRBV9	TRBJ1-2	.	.	TGTGCCAGCAGCGTAGACCTGGAGATGGACTACACCTTC	CASSVDLEMDYTF
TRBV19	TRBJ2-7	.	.	TGTGCCAGTAGTATAGGATCCAAGGACGAGCAGTACTTC	CASSIGSKDEQYF
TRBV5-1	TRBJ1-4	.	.	TGCGCCAGCAGCTTGGTTCGGACGGGAGCTAATGAAAAACTGTTTTTT	CASSLVRTGANEKLFF
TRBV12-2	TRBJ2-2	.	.	TGTGCAAGTCGCCCGTCCGGGGGGCCTGGACCCGACACCGGGGAGCTGTTTTTT	CASRPSGGPGPDTGELFF
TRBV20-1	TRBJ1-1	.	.	TGCAGTGCTAGTCCTGGCGGAGGTCCTGTGGGAATCACTGAAGCTTTCTTT	CSASPGGGPVGITEAFF
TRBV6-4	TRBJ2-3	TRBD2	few	TGTGCCAGCAGTGACTCCGGGACTAGTCCAGATACGCAGTATTTT	CASSDSGTSPDTQYF
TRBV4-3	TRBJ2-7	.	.	TGCGCCAGCAGCCAAGTTGACAGACCGTCTATCCACGAGCAGTACTTC	CASSQVDRPSIHEQYF
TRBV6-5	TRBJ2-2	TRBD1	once	TGTGCCAGCACCCTGATAACAGGGGGCCAGCTGTTTTTT	CASTLITGGQLFF
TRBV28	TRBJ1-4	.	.	TGTGCCAGCAGTAACCTCGGGGAAAAACTGTTTTTT	CASSNLGEKLFF
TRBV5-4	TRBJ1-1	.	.	TGTGCCAGCAGCTTGGAACGTGGGATCCACACTGAAGCTTTCTTT	CASSLERGIHTEAFF
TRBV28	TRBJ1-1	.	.	TGTGCCAGCAGTCCATGGGGGTCGGACACTGAAGCTTTCTTT	CASSPWGSDTEAFF
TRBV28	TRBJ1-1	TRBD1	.	TGTGCCAGCAAAGGGACAGGGGGCTTGAGCACTGAAGCTTTCTTT	CASKGTGGLSTEAFF
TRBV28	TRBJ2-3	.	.	TGTGCCAGCAGATCAGGAAGGACGCAGTATTTT	CASRSGRTQYF
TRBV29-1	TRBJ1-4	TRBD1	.	TGCAGCGCGACAGGGGGCGCGGGAACTAATGAAAAACTGTTTTTT	CSATGGAGTNEKLFF
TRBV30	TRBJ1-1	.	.	TGTGCCTGGAGTGTACCCCTCTTACAGGCGGCGAACACTGAAGCTTTCTTT	CAWSVPLLQAANTEAFF
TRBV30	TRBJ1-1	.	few	TGTGCCTGGAAGCGACGGGTGGACACTGAAGCTTTCTTT	CAWKRRVDTEAFF
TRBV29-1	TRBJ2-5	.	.	TGCAGCGTTCTCTCGAAACTTCAAGAGACCCAGTACTTC	CSVLSKLQETQYF